This paragraph covers one TCR beta chain sequence. Using its own MiXCR run on the RT-PCR reads, TCRdb lists one record per CDR3 protein. The sample holds under 200,000 distinct CDR3 sequences; about 32% are singletons and the top ten take 2.5% to 3.5%. Trimming took 4 bases from V and 2 from J, leaving 8 bases between them. The CDR3 spans 13 residues. These data belong to a study of patients and donors after allogeneic stem cell transplantation. The specimen sequenced was blood, either unsorted or a sorted T cell fraction (not recorded which). This sequence joins TRBV12-3 or TRBV12-4 and TRBJ1-2, with unresolved D. The receptor comes from a human donor who was either an allogeneic HSCT recipient or a stem cell or donor lymphocyte infusion donor (not recorded which). It is not recorded whose cells these are; they may come from a transplant donor. The CDR3 coding sequence is TGTGCCAGCAGTTATGACGCCAACTATGGCTACACCTTC. It specifies CASSYDANYGYTF.